This T cell receptor (beta chain) derives from a study of blood T cell repertoires in COVID-19. Across the whole study: Acute and convalescent COVID-19 specimens originated in the United States, Italy and Spain. PBMCs, B-cell-depleted T cells, or T cells were the source of the cDNA or gDNA that made up the material.

Authors' processing steps: Amplification of reference gene primers was used by the study to estimate nucleated cell counts. Data came from immunoSEQ multiplex PCR; TCRdb stores just in-frame clones and leaves some out. Clone size and V and J calls were adopted from that table, with D and trimming inferred from the DNA. The data show fewer than 500,000 clones, just over 85% seen once. The CDR3 runs to 17 residues. This clonotype was obtained from a woman between 25 and 40 years old with active or convalescent COVID-19. V gene TRBV21-1 combines with J gene TRBJ2-5; the D call of TRBD2 is as the table states it, not checked on the DNA. TRBV21-1 is shown as a pseudogene. The sequenced material came from peripheral blood. CDR3 in amino acids: CASSKYFSGGYQETQYF. In nucleotides, the CDR3 is TGTGCCAGCAGCAAATATTTCAGCGGGGGGTACCAAGAGACCCAGTACTTC.